These T cell receptor beta chains were read from a single sample in a study of cytomegalovirus exposure and HLA in healthy donors. Repertoires were generated with immunoSEQ multiplex PCR, while TCRdb's copy carries only in-frame clones and drops some. The repertoire holds about 190,000 clones, with around 87% as singletons. Input material: PBMCs. The receptors were sampled from a boy between 2 and 10 years old in good health and CMV-seronegative. Both conserved end residues are trimmed from each CDR3. The order of the fields is clone size, V gene, J gene, CDR3 protein. A clone size is listed for some rows: how often the clone was seen (once, few, many), or a class if it is expanded.

>once|TRBV7-9|TRBJ1-1
ASRAARDTEAF
>.|TRBV27|TRBJ2-3
ASSLGRRADTQY
>.|TRBV15|TRBJ2-5
ATSRDPGGMETQY
>.|TRBV6-5|TRBJ2-2
ASSRTGQNAGELF
>few|TRBV7-6|TRBJ1-1
ASSPTGGRSEAF
>.|TRBV6-4|TRBJ1-2
ASSATFGGRYGYT
>.|TRBV6-1|TRBJ2-7
ASTGTSEYEQY
>once|TRBV4-2|TRBJ2-3
ASALSGGDTDTQY
>.|TRBV5-6|TRBJ2-7
ASSWTRTGGYEQY
>few|TRBV4-1|TRBJ1-5
ASSQDGGQPQH
>.|TRBV5-5|TRBJ1-1
ASSSIDRVNTEAF
>.|TRBV7-8|TRBJ2-7
ASSWGQGVMYRYEQY
>.|TRBV11-2|TRBJ2-2
ASSSRRGTGDTGELF
>.|TRBV5-8|TRBJ1-1
ASSLGTGTGGLGITEAF
>.|TRBV5-1|.
ASSLDPPYEQY
>.|TRBV6-1|TRBJ2-7
ASSTTSTGGYEQY
>.|TRBV13|TRBJ1-2
ASSPQGWAYGYT
>.|TRBV5-1|TRBJ1-5
ASSSNGARNQPQH
>.|TRBV29-1|TRBJ2-7
SVEGGGSYEQY
>.|TRBV15|TRBJ2-3
ATSRESGGTDTQY
>few|TRBV5-1|TRBJ2-1
ASSLQPTDNEQF
>once|TRBV6-1|TRBJ2-3
AISGRGFTDTQY
>once|TRBV28|TRBJ2-1
ASRRTSSKYNEQF
>.|TRBV2|TRBJ2-2
ASSPGTSGTGELF
>.|TRBV9|TRBJ1-2
ASSEGTGFGHGYT
>.|TRBV28|TRBJ2-7
ASSRGEQY
>.|TRBV5-1|TRBJ2-2
ASSLDGGRGAGELF
>.|TRBV6-1|TRBJ1-5
ASIPNFGGGQPQH
>few|TRBV6-1|TRBJ2-4
ASRGLPLAKNIQY
>.|TRBV21-1|TRBJ2-7
ASGRGLAYEQY
>once|TRBV18|TRBJ2-1
ASSGQTLDNEQF
>.|TRBV2|TRBJ2-3
ASSEAAGGPGDTQY
>once|TRBV15|TRBJ1-1
ATSRLTMADRLDTEAF
>.|TRBV7-2|TRBJ2-3
ASSLSSGITDTQY
>few|TRBV6-1|TRBJ1-4
ASSDPGSANNEKLF
>.|TRBV7-9|TRBJ2-5
ASSSPGQDQETQY
>.|TRBV6-6|TRBJ2-2
ASSYSLSGGELF
>once|TRBV7-2|TRBJ2-5
ASSSNRETQY
>few|TRBV10-2|TRBJ2-3
ASRGLSTDTQY
>.|TRBV19|TRBJ2-7
ASKTGQGYEQY
>.|TRBV6-5|TRBJ2-4
ASRPDRVDIQY
>.|TRBV6-1|TRBJ1-5
ASRVEGSQWPQH